Listed below are T cell receptor beta chains from one sample, sequenced in a study of multiple sclerosis patients with progressive multifocal leukoencephalopathy. Only in-frame clones appear in the TCRdb table, and some are missing; sequencing was by immunoSEQ multiplex PCR. The table lists around 25,000 clones, around 93% of them singletons, with about 2.1% in the top ten. The material was PBMCs, obtained from a patient treated with natalizumab. The receptor source for this set is a man aged 25-45 years with multiple sclerosis. Each CDR3 is given with its conserved first and last residue. A D gene is named only where the DNA matches it firmly. Clone size appears in some rows only: once, few, many, or a class for an expanded clone.

TRBV10-3,TRBJ2-1,TRBD2,once,TGTGCCATCAGTGAAAGTAGCGGGAGGCTCTCCTACAATGAGCAGTTCTTC,CAISESSGRLSYNEQFF
TRBV13,TRBJ1-2,.,.,TGTGCCAGCAGCCCATCTACAGGGCCGGGTGGCTACACCTTC,CASSPSTGPGGYTF
TRBV9,TRBJ2-2,.,.,TGTGCCAGCAGCGCGACGGACGGCCCCGGGGAGCTGTTTTTT,CASSATDGPGELFF
TRBV30,TRBJ1-1,.,.,TGTGCCTGGAGTGGGGGGGGCGGAAAGACTGAAGCTTTCTTT,CAWSGGGGKTEAFF
TRBV7-6,TRBJ1-5,.,.,TGTGCCAGCAGCTTATCTCCAAATCAGCCCCAGCATTTT,CASSLSPNQPQHF
TRBV7-9,TRBJ2-5,TRBD2,few,TGTGCCAGCAGCTTAGAGGCTGGTGGACTAGCGGGAGAGACCCAGTACTTC,CASSLEAGGLAGETQYF
TRBV7-9,TRBJ1-3,TRBD1,.,TGTGCCAGTTCTACAGGGGGCCCTGGAAACACCATATATTTT,CASSTGGPGNTIYF
TRBV27,TRBJ1-2,TRBD1,.,TGTGCCAGCAGTTACATGGACAGGGGGCAAGGAGGCTACACCTTC,CASSYMDRGQGGYTF
TRBV4-1,TRBJ2-1,TRBD2,.,TGCGCCAGCAGCCCTGGGAGACTAGCAGCAGCCAATGAGCAGTTCTTC,CASSPGRLAAANEQFF
TRBV5-8,TRBJ1-3,.,.,TGTGCCAGCAGCCTTCAGGGTTTCTCTGGAAACACCATATATTTT,CASSLQGFSGNTIYF
TRBV19,TRBJ2-1,.,.,TGTGCCAGTAATCCGGGACTCTACAATGAGCAGTTCTTC,CASNPGLYNEQFF
TRBV5-4,TRBJ2-1,.,.,TGTGCCAGCAGCTTGGACAGCCGCTACAATGAGCAGTTCTTC,CASSLDSRYNEQFF
TRBV18,TRBJ1-4,.,.,TGTGCCAGCTCACCGAGCTACAGGGTTGATAATGAAAAACTGTTTTTT,CASSPSYRVDNEKLFF
TRBV20-1,TRBJ1-5,.,.,TGCAGTGCTGCAATTGAGCAGCCCCAGCATTTT,CSAAIEQPQHF
TRBV18,TRBJ2-3,TRBD2,.,TGTGCCAGCTCAAGGACTAGCGGGAGTGTAGATACGCAGTATTTT,CASSRTSGSVDTQYF
TRBV4-3,TRBJ1-3,.,.,TGCGCCAGCAGTACAGGGTTTCCCTCTGGAAACACCATATATTTT,CASSTGFPSGNTIYF
TRBV7-9,TRBJ2-2,.,.,TGTGCCAGCAGCTTCTCCAGGAAGGCGGGCACCGGGGAGCTGTTTTTT,CASSFSRKAGTGELFF
TRBV29-1,TRBJ2-5,.,.,TGCAGCGCTTCCCCCGGGGGTAAGACCCAGTACTTC,CSASPGGKTQYF
TRBV5-1,TRBJ2-7,TRBD2,.,TGCGCCAGCAGCTTGGAGGTGGGGGGGAATTACGAGCAGTACTTC,CASSLEVGGNYEQYF
TRBV5-4,TRBJ1-5,.,.,TGTGCCAGCAGCTTTGGAGGTGGAAACAATCAGCCCCAGCATTTT,CASSFGGGNNQPQHF